This TCR beta chain was observed in a study of human T cells and chemical hapten exposure. Time point noted: patch test 1, 2 weeks after DPC sensitization. Treatment noted: therapeutic diphenylcyclopropenone sensitization with weekly scalp DPC. Blood was drawn before each patch test was applied. Study results and limitations: Those TCRs sitting above 1 in 1000 frequency stayed the same with DPC sensitization. There were significantly more large CDR3 similarity clusters among expanded TCRs than among controls.

This clonotype was recorded many times. Its antigen is not identified. One entry per CDR3 protein results from TCRdb running MiXCR on the RACE reads. The top ten clones hold over 1.1% of a sample with about 120,000 distinct CDR3 sequences, 9% to 13% of them seen once. The sample consisted of whole blood, taken in connection with sensitization to the hapten diphenylcyclopropenone (DPC). The receptor was derived from a woman in her forties or fifties with alopecia areata. Some clones in this sample may be carry-over from other donors' samples.

CDR3 sequence (DNA): TGTGCCAGCGGGGGGACAGCATCCTACGAGCAGTACTTC. Translation: CASGGTASYEQYF. The genes are TRBV9 and TRBJ2-7; a possible D gene is TRBD1 (7 bases). The germline CDR1 and CDR2 sequences are SGDLS and YYNGEE. This CDR3 has 13 residues. V shed 7 bases and J shed 1 base, with 12 bases lying between them. Looking up the rest from reference TRBV9 and TRBJ2-7 gives the full variable domain: DSGVTQTPKHLITATGQRVTLRCSPRSGDLSVYWYQQSLDQGLQFLIQYYNGEERAKGNILERFSAQQFPDLHSELNLSSLELGDSALYFCASGGTASYEQYFGPGTRLTVT.